These 26 T cell receptor beta chains originate from one sample sequenced in a study of human T cells and chemical hapten exposure. This sample's time point: healthy volunteer bleed at 2 weeks. Unfractionated whole blood yielded total RNA. TCRdb reprocessed the RACE reads via MiXCR and lists one record per CDR3 protein. The data show tens of thousands of distinct CDR3 sequences, approximately 8.2% seen once. The specimen was whole blood. These receptors were collected from a female donor in good health. Some clones in this sample may be carry-over from other donors' samples.

This clonotype was picked up many times. The chain couples TRBV6-6 to TRBJ1-5; D call uncertain. Germline V gives CDR1 MNHNY, CDR2 SVGAGI (reference sequence). V lost 8 bases, J lost 4 bases, and 15 bases lay in between. CDR3 length: 14 residues. CDR3 sequence: CASSRAELNQPQHF. CDR3 coding DNA: TGTGCCAGCTCCCGGGCAGAGCTAAATCAGCCCCAGCATTTT.

The gene calls are TRBV28 and TRBJ2-4; D ambiguous. The CDR3 extends over 13 amino acids. CDR1 and CDR2 (germline): MDHEN, SYDVKM. V dropped 6 bases and J dropped 8 bases, with 14 bases sitting between them. DNA for the CDR3: TGTGCCAGCAGCACCCCCCAGAAGGACATTCAGTACTTC. Its protein is CASSTPQKDIQYF.

V is TRBV20-1 and J is TRBJ2-2; 7 nucleotides line up with TRBD2. The CDR3 loop spans 17 amino acids. Germline V gives CDR1 DFQATT, CDR2 SNEGSKA (reference sequence). Germline trimming cut 2 bases from V and 2 bases from J; bases unmatched to any gene: 11. The CDR3 spells CSARSLTGTTNTGELFF. CDR3 DNA sequence: TGCAGTGCTAGATCCCTTACCGGGACTACTAACACCGGGGAGCTGTTTTTT.

This clonotype was recorded a few times. This sequence joins TRBV3-1 and TRBJ2-1; 10 bases line up with TRBD2. V shed 3 bases, J shed 8 bases, and the junction held 10 bases outside the gene matches. The germline gives CDR1 LGHDT, CDR2 YNNKEL (reference sequence). This CDR3 region has 16 residues. The CDR3 coding sequence is TGTGCCAGCAGCCAGGTTACTAGCGGGACCAGGGATGAGCAGTTCTTC. Translating it yields CASSQVTSGTRDEQFF.

Ten or more counts support this clonotype. This sequence joins TRBV6-2 or TRBV6-3 and TRBJ2-3, with D perhaps TRBD2 (6 bases). V was cut by 6 bases and J by 2 bases, with 15 bases left in between. Germline V gives CDR1 MNHEY, CDR2 SVGEGT. There are 15 residues in the CDR3. The CDR3 region has the DNA TGTGCCAGCAGAGAAGCGGGCGGGACCACAGATACGCAGTATTTT. As protein: CASREAGGTTDTQYF.

Comment on this clonotype: This clone may be a read error of a much larger clone one base away. The V gene is TRBV4-1, the J gene TRBJ1-2; 10 nucleotides align to TRBD1. From germline, CDR1 is MGHRA and CDR2 YSYEKL. The CDR3 has 15 residues. V lost 0 bases, J lost 10 bases, and 8 bases stayed unmatched. CDR3 amino acids: CASSQDTGQGWDYTF. For the CDR3, the DNA is TGCGCCAGCAGCCAAGATACGGGACAGGGGTGGGACTACACCTTC.

The chain couples TRBV3-1 to TRBJ2-2; 10 bases fit TRBD2. J lost 5 bases, V lost 4 bases, and 7 bases had no gene match. The CDR3 has 16 amino acids. Looked up from germline, CDR1 is LGHDT and CDR2 is YNNKEL (reference sequence). Written as DNA, the CDR3 is TGTGCCAGCAGCCTCCTTCTAGCGGGAGAAACCGGGGAGCTGTTTTTT. It yields the protein CASSLLLAGETGELFF.

This clonotype was observed at least ten times. DNA of the CDR3: TGTGCCAGCAGTGCATACGGACCGCTGGGGTATTCACCCCTCCACTTT. Translating it yields CASSAYGPLGYSPLHF. The chain is built from TRBV28 and TRBJ1-6; D unresolved. Deletions cut 5 bases from V and 8 bases from J, with 19 bases between. CDR1 and CDR2 from the germline V gene are MDHEN and SYDVKM. The CDR3 is made up of 16 amino acids.

This clonotype was counted ten times or more. This chain links TRBV4-2 with TRBJ2-7, with D unresolved. Trimming removed 1 base from V and 3 bases from J, with 7 bases in between. Germline loops: CDR1 LGHNA, CDR2 YNFKEQ. The CDR3 covers 13 residues. This CDR3 reads CASSQGLSYEQYF. CDR3 coding DNA: TGTGCCAGCAGCCAAGGATTGAGCTACGAGCAGTACTTC.

This clonotype was counted a few times. This rearrangement joins TRBV3-1 to TRBJ2-7; the match to TRBD1 covers 7 bases. J gave up 3 bases and V 4 bases, and 3 bases lay outside the gene matches. The CDR3 has 13 amino acids. The germline V gene has CDR1 LGHDT and CDR2 YNNKEL (reference sequence). The CDR3 bases are TGTGCCAGCAGCCTGGGACAGATCTACGAGCAGTACTTC. Amino acids: CASSLGQIYEQYF.

Only a few counts were recorded for this clonotype. This chain links TRBV7-2 with TRBJ1-3; 9 bases line up with TRBD1. The germline V gene has CDR1 SGHTA and CDR2 FQGNSA. J was trimmed by 1 base and V by 3 bases; bases with no gene match: 1. This CDR3 contains 15 residues. The CDR3 sequence: CASSLDRGSGNTIYF. CDR3 sequence (DNA): TGTGCCAGCAGCTTGGACAGGGGTTCTGGAAACACCATATATTTT.

This clonotype was seen a few times. This chain links TRBV7-9 with TRBJ2-7; D possibly corresponds to TRBD1 (5 bases). Trimming cost V 3 bases and J 2 bases, with 11 bases left between them. The CDR3 has 14 amino acids. The germline V gene has CDR1 SEHNR and CDR2 FQNEAQ (reference sequence). CDR3 protein: CASSFGAETYEQYF. The CDR3 DNA sequence: TGTGCCAGCAGCTTTGGGGCGGAGACCTACGAGCAGTACTTC. The variable domain in full, with the rest retrieved from reference TRBV7-9 and TRBJ2-7, is DTGVSQNPRHKITKRGQNVTFRCDPISEHNRLYWYRQTLGQGPEFLTYFQNEAQLEKSRLLSDRFSAERPKGSFSTLEIQRTEQGDSAMYLCASSFGAETYEQYFGPGTRLTVT.

This chain links TRBV2 with TRBJ2-3; 7 bases line up with TRBD2. Per germline, CDR1 SNHLY and CDR2 FYNNEI. V lost 8 bases to trimming and J lost 0 bases; unmatched junction nucleotides: 2. The CDR3 spans 13 residues. The CDR3 protein is CASGRESTDTQYF. DNA for the CDR3: TGTGCCAGCGGGCGGGAGAGCACAGATACGCAGTATTTT.

This clonotype has at least ten counts. The chain employs TRBV6-5 and TRBJ2-5; D gene ambiguous. CDR1 is MNHEY and CDR2 is SVGAGI in the germline V gene. V lost 0 bases to trimming and J lost 4 bases, with 3 bases between them. The CDR3 sequence is 12 residues long. In DNA form, the CDR3 reads TGTGCCAGCAGTTACTCGAGAGAGACCCAGTACTTC. It specifies CASSYSRETQYF.

V and J are TRBV2 and TRBJ1-5, with D maybe TRBD1 (6 bases). Germline CDR1 reads SNHLY; CDR2 reads FYNNEI. The V gene lost 5 bases and the J gene lost 6 bases, with 11 bases spanning the gap. The CDR3 loop spans 13 amino acids. The CDR3 coding sequence is TGTGCCAGCAGTCCAGGGGCGAGTCAGCCCCAGCATTTT. It specifies CASSPGASQPQHF. Combining the CDR3 with reference TRBV2 and TRBJ1-5 gives the whole variable domain EPEVTQTPSHQVTQMGQEVILRCVPISNHLYFYWYRQILGQKVEFLVSFYNNEISEKSEIFDDQFSVERPDGSNFTLKIRSTKLEDSAMYFCASSPGASQPQHFGDGTRLSIL.

This clonotype was detected ten times or more. J is TRBJ2-6 and V is TRBV4-3, with no clear D. The CDR3 is made up of 16 amino acids. Per the germline V gene, CDR1 is LGHNA and CDR2 is YSLEER. V dropped 0 bases and J dropped 0 bases, with 6 bases sitting between them. The CDR3 reads CASSQEMGSGANVLTF. Here the CDR3 DNA reads TGCGCCAGCAGCCAAGAAATGGGCTCTGGGGCCAACGTCCTGACTTTC.

There are many counts of this clonotype. J is TRBJ2-3 and V is TRBV20-1; TRBD2 matches at 14 bases. The CDR3 is 14 residues long. Germline values: CDR1 DFQATT, CDR2 SNEGSKA (reference sequence). The junction had 0 bases not matched to a gene; V was cut back by 3 bases and J by 4 bases. CDR3 in amino acids: CSARGLAGADTQYF. The CDR3 DNA sequence: TGCAGTGCTAGGGGACTAGCGGGAGCAGATACGCAGTATTTT.

This clonotype was detected only a few times. The chain employs TRBV19 and TRBJ2-1; D might be TRBD2 (6 bases). The germline V gene has CDR1 LNHDA and CDR2 SQIVND (reference sequence). V was trimmed by 5 bases and J by 2 bases, leaving 13 bases between them. This CDR3 is 15 amino acids long. The CDR3, as DNA: TGTGCCAGTAGTTCGCGGGACGGGGCCTACAATGAGCAGTTCTTC. Its translation is CASSSRDGAYNEQFF.

The rearrangement links TRBV24-1 to TRBJ1-5; unclear D gene. Germline-derived CDR1 and CDR2 are KGHDR and SFDVKD. This CDR3 has 12 residues. The V gene lost 5 bases and the J gene lost 7 bases, with 8 bases spanning the gap. The CDR3 protein is CATSGQGQPQHF. The CDR3 region has the DNA TGTGCCACCAGTGGACAAGGGCAGCCCCAGCATTTT.

Only a few counts were recorded for this clonotype. The rearrangement joins TRBV20-1 to TRBJ2-5; D is undetermined. V shed 4 bases and J shed 5 bases, with 11 bases lying between them. The CDR3 loop spans 12 amino acids. The V gene's germline CDR1 is DFQATT and CDR2 SNEGSKA (reference sequence). CDR3 sequence (DNA): TGCAGTGCTACCTCCGGGTTGGAGACCCAGTACTTC. Its protein product is CSATSGLETQYF.

Comment on this clonotype: One junction end disagrees with the germline gene, perhaps due to a read error. The gene calls are TRBV7-7 and TRBJ2-3, with 8 bases identical to TRBD1. Germline V gene lookup returns CDR1 SSHAT and CDR2 FNYEAQ (reference sequence). The CDR3 is made up of 15 amino acids. In DNA form, the CDR3 reads TGTGCTAGCAGCATCGGGACAGGAGTAACAGATACGCAGTATTTT. Encoded protein: CASSIGTGVTDTQYF.

This clonotype was seen a few times. The chain has TRBV6-5 and TRBJ2-5, with D hard to call. Per the germline V gene, CDR1 is MNHEY and CDR2 is SVGAGI. V lost 2 bases to trimming and J lost 1 base, with 11 bases between them. The CDR3 extends over 15 amino acids. The CDR3 DNA is TGTGCCAGCAGTTACGGCGCGCAGGTCCAAGAGACCCAGTACTTC. Translated: CASSYGAQVQETQYF.

The V gene is TRBV12-3 or TRBV12-4, the J gene TRBJ2-1; 7 nucleotides align to TRBD2. The CDR3 contains 14 residues. The V segment lost 7 bases and the J segment 14 bases; nucleotides outside the gene matches: 17. CDR3 loop: CASISSTTSREKFF. CDR3 bases: TGTGCCAGCATCTCCAGTACGACTAGCAGAGAAAAGTTCTTC.

This clonotype occurred a few times. The genes are TRBV7-8 and TRBJ2-7, with D tentatively TRBD1 (6 bases). The ends were cut back, 5 bases at V and 4 bases at J, with 15 bases in the middle. Per the germline V gene, CDR1 is SGHVS and CDR2 is FQNEAQ. CDR3 length: 14 amino acids. CDR3: CASSNRDRLYEQYF. CDR3 nucleotide sequence: TGTGCCAGCAGCAACAGGGACCGCCTGTACGAGCAGTACTTC.

To note about this clonotype: A much larger clone differs from this one at a single base, so this may be a read error. This chain uses TRBV20-1 with TRBJ2-3, with D perhaps matching TRBD2 (7 bases). The CDR3 extends over 16 amino acids. In germline, CDR1 is DFQATT, CDR2 SNEGSKA (reference sequence). Here the CDR3 DNA reads TGCAGTGCCAAGAACCCCTACCGGGGGGCCACAGGTACGCAGTATTTT. Translating gives CSAKNPYRGATGTQYF.

Many counts were recorded for this clonotype. Here the CDR3 DNA reads TGTGCCAGCAGCTTACCAGGGGAGAAAACCTATGGCTACACCTTC. This codes for CASSLPGEKTYGYTF. The V gene is TRBV7-9, the J gene TRBJ1-2; possibly TRBD1 for D (6 bases). Deletions cut 2 bases from V and 4 bases from J, with 14 bases between. This CDR3 has 15 amino acids. Germline values: CDR1 SEHNR, CDR2 FQNEAQ (reference sequence).